The entry below describes one T cell receptor beta chain. The data derive from a study of OX40 agonist ivuxolimab in advanced cancers. Clones were sequenced by immunoSEQ multiplex PCR, and TCRdb holds only the in-frame ones, with some missing. Here the sample spans 35,000 to 50,000 clones, 90% to 95% being singletons. J gave up 2 bases and V 8 bases, and 9 bases lay outside the gene matches. The CDR3 totals 15 residues. Germline loops: CDR1 MNHEY, CDR2 SMNVEV (reference sequence). The material sequenced was CD4+ or CD8+ T cells sorted from blood, taken in a trial of the OX40 agonist ivuxolimab. The sequence derives from an adult with an advanced solid tumor such as melanoma, head and neck, liver or kidney cancer. The chain has TRBV27 and TRBJ2-7; 10 bases line up with TRBD2. The CDR3 protein is CASRASGSLTYEQYF. The CDR3 nucleotides are TGTGCCAGCCGGGCTAGCGGGAGCCTCACCTACGAGCAGTACTTC.